The source of this T cell receptor beta chain is a study of shared clonotypes between healthy human individuals. Study-wide context: Ranging from 18 to 49 in age, donors were two women and a few men. Study conclusions and caveats: It was anticipated that sequencing depth would influence how many clonotypes donors shared. Larger richness was generally estimated for naive than memory subsets. Clonotypes that were shared across a few donors made up around 5% of naive CD4 clonotypes.

Notes on this clone: No antigen is known for it.

Trimming removed 3 bases at V and 1 base at J, with 11 bases between. From germline, CDR1 is KGHSH and CDR2 LQKENI. This CDR3 comprises 15 residues. The assay was immunoSEQ multiplex PCR, and TCRdb's table has in-frame clones only and misses some. The sample comprises approximately 980,000 clones, over 75% of which are singletons, and about 1.5% rests with the top ten. The source material was memory CD4+ T cells sorted from blood. Subset meaning: CD45RA-negative fraction. This TCR was sampled from a man between 18 and 35 years old in good health. The gene calls are TRBV18 and TRBJ2-3; tentative D call: TRBD1 (6 bases). The CDR3 loop reads CASSPNRVGTDTQYF. In DNA, the CDR3 is TGTGCCAGCTCACCGAACAGGGTAGGCACAGATACGCAGTATTTT.